What follows are 25 T cell receptor beta chains derived from one specimen sequenced in a study of T cell repertoires in cytomegalovirus infection. TCRdb reprocessed the reads with MiXCR, giving one entry per CDR3 protein. The data show roughly 640,000 distinct CDR3 sequences, with 20% to 25% seen just once and 6.5% to 10% held by the top ten. Sample: CD8+ T cells from PBMCs. Source of these receptors: a human donor in good health (CMV status not recorded). Some clones in this sample may be carry-over from other donors' samples.

This clonotype was counted between two and nine times. The chain recombines TRBV7-9 with TRBJ2-7, with 8 bases lining up with TRBD2. Per the germline V gene, CDR1 is SEHNR and CDR2 is FQNEAQ (reference sequence). J was trimmed by 7 bases and V by 6 bases; bases with no gene match: 5. The CDR3 totals 12 residues. In DNA form, the CDR3 reads TGTGCCAGCAGGCCGCGGGGGGCTGAGCAGTACGTC. It is translated as CASRPRGAEQYV.

This clonotype showed up just a few times. V is TRBV19 and J is TRBJ2-5; D is uncertain. This CDR3 comprises 13 residues. From germline, CDR1 is LNHDA and CDR2 SQIVND (reference sequence). Trimming removed 3 bases from V and 3 bases from J, with 8 bases in between. CDR3 DNA sequence: TGTGCCAGTAGTATCTGGGCGGAAGAGACCCAGTACTTC. Translation: CASSIWAEETQYF.

This clonotype has a handful of counts. The V gene is TRBV5-6, the J gene TRBJ2-7; 7 nucleotides match TRBD1. The ends lost 4 bases at V and 2 bases at J; junction bases unmatched: 9. Germline V lookup: CDR1 SGHDT, CDR2 YYEEEE. The CDR3 is 15 residues long. This chain's CDR3 is CASSQAPGGTYEQYV. The DNA of the CDR3 is TGTGCCAGCAGCCAAGCTCCAGGGGGAACCTACGAGCAGTACGTC.

This clonotype was picked up a small number of times. J is TRBJ2-1 and V is TRBV20-1, with a possible D match to TRBD1 (6 bases). V was pared by 2 bases and J by 0 bases, with 14 bases between. The CDR3 is 16 residues long. Germline lookup yields CDR1 DFQATT and CDR2 SNEGSKA (reference sequence). CDR3 nucleotides: TGCAGTGCTAGACCCCTTAGGGGGAGCTCCTACAATGAGCAGTTCTTC. The encoded protein is CSARPLRGSSYNEQFF.

For this clonotype: An end of the junction differs from the germline gene, which may be a read error. The chain employs TRBV7-9 and TRBJ1-2; D uncertain. This CDR3 comprises 10 residues. Looked up from germline, CDR1 is SEHNR and CDR2 is FQNEAQ (reference sequence). The CDR3 sequence: CASSLEGAGF. The CDR3 DNA follows: TGTGCCAGCAGCTTAGAAGGCGCAGGCTTC.

This clonotype has at least ten counts. V gene TRBV7-9 combines with J gene TRBJ1-1; 8 bases are shared with TRBD1. The CDR3 is 11 amino acids. Germline lookup yields CDR1 SEHNR and CDR2 FQNEAQ (reference sequence). The V segment lost 8 bases and the J segment 6 bases; nucleotides outside the gene matches: 2. The CDR3 DNA is TGTGCCAGCCAGGGGGCCCCTGAAGCTTTCTTT. Its protein product is CASQGAPEAFF. The full variable domain, rest sourced from reference TRBV7-9 and TRBJ1-1, is DTGVSQNPRHKITKRGQNVTFRCDPISEHNRLYWYRQTLGQGPEFLTYFQNEAQLEKSRLLSDRFSAERPKGSFSTLEIQRTEQGDSAMYLCASQGAPEAFFGQGTRLTVV.

The chain joins TRBV20-1 to TRBJ2-5; D not certain. The V gene lost 0 bases and the J gene lost 2 bases, with 19 bases spanning the gap. CDR1 DFQATT and CDR2 SNEGSKA come from the germline V gene (reference sequence). This CDR3 spans 17 amino acids. Here the CDR3 DNA reads TGCAGTGCTAGAGACGTAATTGGGTCTTCGGATCAAGAGACCCAGTACTTC. Translation: CSARDVIGSSDQETQYF.

CDR3 DNA: TGTGCCAGTAGCCGTGACAGGGGAATCGCCTATGGCTACACCTTC. Residues: CASSRDRGIAYGYTF. The chain is built from TRBV19 and TRBJ1-2, with 8 bases aligning to TRBD1. The germline V gene has CDR1 LNHDA and CDR2 SQIVND (reference sequence). V lost 6 bases and J lost 4; bases outside the gene matches: 10. This CDR3 spans 15 amino acids.

Concerning this clonotype: Since a much larger clone is just one base distant, this may be a read error. The chain couples TRBV7-6 to TRBJ2-5, with D maybe TRBD2 (5 bases). The germline V gene has CDR1 SGHVS and CDR2 FNYEAQ. The CDR3 spans 15 residues. The CDR3 coding sequence is TGTGCCAGCAGCTTAGCGGAAGAGGGTCAAGAGATCCAGTACTTC. Amino acid sequence: CASSLAEEGQEIQYF.

This clonotype turned up a few times. The V and J genes are TRBV7-9 and TRBJ2-1; no clear D gene. The V end lost 5 bases, the J end lost 0 bases, and 11 bases lay between the germline ends. Germline CDR1 and CDR2: SEHNR and FQNEAQ (reference sequence). The CDR3 has 15 amino acids. This CDR3 reads CASSPRLSSYNEQFF. CDR3 coding DNA: TGTGCCAGCAGCCCGCGACTGAGCTCCTACAATGAGCAGTTCTTC. Full variable domain (outside the CDR3, taken from reference TRBV7-9 and TRBJ2-1): DTGVSQNPRHKITKRGQNVTFRCDPISEHNRLYWYRQTLGQGPEFLTYFQNEAQLEKSRLLSDRFSAERPKGSFSTLEIQRTEQGDSAMYLCASSPRLSSYNEQFFGPGTRLTVL.

Only a few counts were recorded for this clonotype. The chain employs TRBV20-1 and TRBJ2-2; 8 bases fit TRBD1. Losses at the gene ends were 2 bases for V and 3 bases for J; bases not matched to a gene: 5. Germline V gene sequence: CDR1 DFQATT, CDR2 SNEGSKA (reference sequence). The CDR3 contains 15 residues. The CDR3 DNA follows: TGCAGTGCTAGAAATACAGGGGGTTACACCGGGGAGCTGTTTTTT. Protein sequence: CSARNTGGYTGELFF.

With regard to this clonotype: This could be a read error, since a much larger clone is one nucleotide away. The V call is TRBV28, the J call TRBJ1-3; possibly TRBD1 for D (5 bases). Germline loops: CDR1 MDHEN, CDR2 SYDVKM. The CDR3 spans 17 residues. The CDR3 protein is CVSSSTPRGAAGNTIYF. CDR3 coding DNA: TGTGTCAGCAGTTCCACCCCAAGGGGAGCAGCTGGAAACACCATATATTTT.

This clonotype was recorded at least ten times. The germline gene is not matched at one end of the junction; a read error may be the cause. The V and J genes are TRBV7-8 and TRBJ1-1; D is ambiguous. The CDR3 totals 13 residues. Germline loops: CDR1 SGHVS, CDR2 FQNEAQ. CDR3 in DNA: TGTGCCAGCACCTTAAAACTGAACACTGAAGCTTTCTTT. Its translation is CASTLKLNTEAFF.

This clonotype was counted many times. This chain uses TRBV7-2 with TRBJ2-1, with D tentatively TRBD1 (7 bases). CDR1 and CDR2 (germline): SGHTA, FQGNSA. CDR3 size: 14 residues. With 5 bases removed from V and 9 bases from J, the gap between germline ends came to 17 bases. The CDR3 reads CASSAGTAPAEQFF. The DNA of the CDR3 is TGTGCCAGCAGCGCGGGGACAGCACCTGCTGAGCAGTTCTTC. The complete variable domain, with remaining parts taken from reference TRBV7-2 and TRBJ2-1, reads GAGVSQSPSNKVTEKGKDVELRCDPISGHTALYWYRQSLGQGLEFLIYFQGNSAPDKSGLPSDRFSAERTGGSVSTLTIQRTQQEDSAVYLCASSAGTAPAEQFFGPGTRLTVL.

The chain has TRBV7-9 and TRBJ2-7, with D tentatively TRBD2 (6 bases). CDR1 and CDR2 (germline): SEHNR, FQNEAQ (reference sequence). V was clipped by 4 bases and J by 5 bases, with 15 bases between them. The CDR3 spans 14 residues. CDR3 protein: CASSSWESGDEQYV. CDR3 DNA: TGTGCCAGCAGCTCCTGGGAGTCGGGGGACGAGCAGTACGTC.

This rearrangement joins TRBV10-3 to TRBJ2-7; D unresolved. The CDR3 consists of 12 residues. Deletions cut 4 bases from V and 5 bases from J, with 9 bases between. The germline CDR1 and CDR2 sequences are ENHRY and SYGVKD. CDR3 protein: CAISAPSDEQYF. CDR3 nucleotides: TGTGCCATCAGTGCCCCAAGTGACGAGCAGTACTTC.

This clonotype turned up a few times. The genes are TRBV14 and TRBJ2-7; TRBD2 matches 13 bases. In germline, CDR1 is SGHDN, CDR2 FVKESK. J was trimmed by 2 bases and V by 4 bases; bases with no gene match: 14. This CDR3 has 19 residues. The CDR3 DNA follows: TGTGCCAGCAGCCCAGTCATGAAGGGACTAGCGGGGACCCCCTACGAGCAGTACTTC. Protein product: CASSPVMKGLAGTPYEQYF.

The genes are TRBV27 and TRBJ1-3, with D hard to call. V gave up 1 base and J gave up 0 bases, with 7 bases separating them. Germline lookup yields CDR1 MNHEY and CDR2 SMNVEV (reference sequence). The CDR3 contains 15 residues. CDR3 bases: TGTGCCAGCAGTTTATATGCCAGCTCTGGAAACACCATATATTTT. It codes for CASSLYASSGNTIYF.

Ten or more counts support this clonotype. V gene TRBV11-2 combines with J gene TRBJ2-3, with D possibly being TRBD1 or TRBD2 (5 bases each). The CDR3 consists of 16 residues. Germline assignment: CDR1 SGHAT and CDR2 FQNNGV. Trimming removed 0 bases at V and 1 base at J, with 11 bases between. CDR3 sequence (DNA): TGTGCCAGCAGCTTAGAAGGGGCCGGGGGCACAGATACGCAGTATTTT. Translation: CASSLEGAGGTDTQYF.

This chain connects TRBV4-2 to TRBJ1-1, with TRBD1 as a possible D gene (6 bases). CDR1 is LGHNA, CDR2 YNFKEQ, per germline. V lost 0 bases and J lost 1, with 18 bases in between. The CDR3 runs 18 residues. The CDR3 bases are TGTGCCAGCAGCCAAGATCGGAACCCCAAGACAGGGAACACTGAAGCTTTCTTT. Encoded protein: CASSQDRNPKTGNTEAFF.

This clonotype was seen more than once but under ten times. The gene calls are TRBV28 and TRBJ1-1; D remains unclear. CDR1 is MDHEN, CDR2 SYDVKM, per germline. The CDR3 sequence is 12 residues long. The CDR3 loop is CAYTAVGTEAFF. Here the CDR3 DNA reads TGTGCTTACACGGCGGTAGGCACTGAAGCTTTCTTT.

This clonotype was recorded many times. The chain employs TRBV28 and TRBJ2-5, with 8 bases identical to TRBD2. CDR1 MDHEN and CDR2 SYDVKM come from the germline V gene. The length of the CDR3 is 15 residues. V lost 5 bases to trimming and J lost 5 bases; unmatched junction nucleotides: 10. This chain's CDR3 is CASSPLAASGETQYF. The CDR3 region has the DNA TGTGCCAGCAGTCCCCTGGCGGCTAGCGGGGAGACCCAGTACTTC.

V usage is TRBV5-4 and J usage is TRBJ2-7; D call uncertain. The CDR3 is 14 amino acids. From germline, CDR1 is SGHNT and CDR2 YYREEE (reference sequence). Trimming stripped 4 bases from V and 3 bases from J, with 14 bases between. DNA of the CDR3: TGTGCCAGCAGCCCCGGGTCAGATCTCTACGAGCAGTACTTC. Translation gives CASSPGSDLYEQYF.

Comment on this clonotype: A read error may explain this, as a much larger clone is one base away. The chain joins TRBV4-1 to TRBJ2-1; D uncertain. Germline loops: CDR1 MGHRA, CDR2 YSYEKL. This CDR3 contains 15 residues. The CDR3 DNA is TGCGCCAGCAGCCTACTTCATAAGCCCTGGGATGAGCAGTTGTTC. This encodes CASSLLHKPWDEQLF.

Worth noting for this clonotype: Just one base apart from a much larger clone, this may be a read error. The rearrangement links TRBV28 to TRBJ1-1, with 7 bases matching TRBD1. The CDR3 totals 14 residues. Germline V gene lookup returns CDR1 MDHEN and CDR2 SYDVKM. V was clipped by 8 bases and J by 4 bases; unmatched bases: 10. CDR3 sequence reads: CASVPGTAITEAFF. The CDR3 DNA follows: TGTGCCAGCGTCCCCGGGACAGCGATCACTGAAGCTTTCTTT.